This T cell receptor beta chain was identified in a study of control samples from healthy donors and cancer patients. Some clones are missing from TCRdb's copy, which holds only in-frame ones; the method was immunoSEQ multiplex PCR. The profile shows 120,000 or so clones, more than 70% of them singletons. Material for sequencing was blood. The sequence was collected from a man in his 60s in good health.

CDR3 sequence reads: CASSPTDNSPLHF. The CDR3 nucleotides read TGCGCCAGCAGCCCGACAGACAATTCACCCCTCCACTTT. The gene calls are TRBV4-3 and TRBJ1-6; D may be TRBD1 (5 bases). Trimming removed 4 bases at V and 7 bases at J, with 8 bases between. The CDR3 is 13 residues long. Germline V gives CDR1 LGHNA, CDR2 YSLEER.